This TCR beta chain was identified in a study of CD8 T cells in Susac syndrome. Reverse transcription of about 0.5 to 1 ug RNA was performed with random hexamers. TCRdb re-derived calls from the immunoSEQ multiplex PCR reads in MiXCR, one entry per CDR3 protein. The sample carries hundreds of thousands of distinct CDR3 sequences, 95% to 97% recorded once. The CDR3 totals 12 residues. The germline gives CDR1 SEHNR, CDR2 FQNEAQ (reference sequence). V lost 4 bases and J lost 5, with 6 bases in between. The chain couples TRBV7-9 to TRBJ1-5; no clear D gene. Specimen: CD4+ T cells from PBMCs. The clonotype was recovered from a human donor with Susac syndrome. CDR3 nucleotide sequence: TGTGCCAGCAGCTCCGACGATCAGCCCCAGCATTTT. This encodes CASSSDDQPQHF.